A single sample is the source of the 23 T cell receptor beta chains below, sequenced in a study of STAT3 mutations in large granular lymphocyte leukemia. Study-level findings and limits: At least one immunodominant TCR beta clonotype appeared in every T-cell large granular lymphocyte leukemia patient.

Clones were read by immunoSEQ multiplex PCR, and TCRdb kept only the in-frame ones, dropping some. The data show roughly 30,000 clones, 65% to 80% seen once. Their specific antigens are unknown. The sequenced sample consisted of peripheral blood mononuclear cells. These receptors came from a woman aged 45-59 years with T-cell large granular lymphocyte leukemia. Some clones in this sample may be carry-over from other donors' samples.

This clone has just a few counts. The chain couples TRBV2 to TRBJ1-2, with D unclear. V gave up 7 bases and J gave up 7 bases, with 16 bases separating them. Germline V gene sequence: CDR1 SNHLY, CDR2 FYNNEI. The CDR3 sequence is 13 residues long. The CDR3 loop reads CASTPGRTFGYTF. CDR3 coding DNA: TGTGCCAGCACCCCCGGAAGAACTTTTGGCTACACCTTC.

This chain uses TRBV30 with TRBJ1-5; weak D call: TRBD1 (5 bases). The germline gives CDR1 GTSNPN, CDR2 SVGIG (reference sequence). Trimming left V 3 bases short and J 1 base short, with 16 bases between. The CDR3 runs to 16 residues. The CDR3 here is CAWSITGGISNQPQHF. DNA for the CDR3: TGTGCCTGGAGCATTACCGGGGGTATAAGCAATCAGCCCCAGCATTTT.

The chain combines TRBV28 with TRBJ2-7; tentative D call: TRBD2 (5 bases). The CDR3 is made up of 14 amino acids. The V and J ends lost 3 bases and 4 bases respectively, with 13 bases between them. Germline assignment: CDR1 MDHEN and CDR2 SYDVKM. The CDR3 DNA is TGTGCCAGCAGTTTCGGGAACAGAGGTTACGAGCAGTACTTC. Amino acids: CASSFGNRGYEQYF.

The genes are TRBV18 and TRBJ1-1; 10 nucleotides line up with TRBD1. Germline CDR1 is KGHSH and CDR2 is LQKENI. The V segment lost 4 bases and the J segment 7 bases; nucleotides outside the gene matches: 9. The CDR3 consists of 15 residues. CDR3 loop: CASSRTGGLLGEAFF. CDR3 nucleotide sequence: TGTGCCAGCTCACGGACAGGGGGACTCTTGGGTGAAGCTTTCTTT.

The chain joins TRBV7-9 to TRBJ1-5, with 7 nucleotides matching TRBD1. Germline V gives CDR1 SEHNR, CDR2 FQNEAQ (reference sequence). The trim removed 5 bases at V and 4 bases at J, leaving 8 bases unmatched. This CDR3 has 15 residues. The CDR3 bases are TGTGCCAGCAGCGATACCGGGACAGTAAATCAGCCCCAGCATTTT. This gives the protein CASSDTGTVNQPQHF.

The chain links TRBV4-1 to TRBJ1-5; D remains unclear. The V and J ends lost 2 bases and 1 base respectively, with 12 bases between them. The CDR3 runs 16 residues. Germline CDR1 and CDR2: MGHRA and YSYEKL. The CDR3 here is CASSQRPQPSNQPQHF. The CDR3 nucleotides read TGCGCCAGCAGCCAAAGGCCACAGCCCAGCAATCAGCCCCAGCATTTT.

The V and J genes are TRBV18 and TRBJ1-1; 7 nucleotides agree with TRBD1. V lost 1 base to trimming and J lost 6 bases; unmatched junction nucleotides: 14. CDR3 length: 17 amino acids. CDR1 and CDR2 from the germline V gene are KGHSH and LQKENI. The CDR3 sequence is CASSPLGQSVFVPEAFF. CDR3 DNA sequence: TGTGCCAGCTCACCACTGGGACAGTCTGTATTCGTCCCTGAAGCTTTCTTT. Together with reference TRBV18 and TRBJ1-1, the CDR3 gives the full variable domain: NAGVMQNPRHLVRRRGQEARLRCSPMKGHSHVYWYRQLPEEGLKFMVYLQKENIIDESGMPKERFSAEFPKEGPSILRIQQVVRGDSAAYFCASSPLGQSVFVPEAFFGQGTRLTVV.

V usage is TRBV7-9 and J usage is TRBJ2-1; D is unresolved. V lost 1 base and J 0 bases, leaving 7 bases between the germline ends. Germline loops: CDR1 SEHNR, CDR2 FQNEAQ (reference sequence). This CDR3 spans 15 amino acids. CDR3 DNA sequence: TGTGCCAGCAGCTTAGACAGCTACTCCTACAATGAGCAGTTCTTC. Translation: CASSLDSYSYNEQFF.

This chain connects TRBV4-1 to TRBJ1-1, with TRBD1 matching over 9 bases. CDR3 length equals 17 residues. V dropped 2 bases and J dropped 4; count of bases not matched to a gene: 11. CDR1 is MGHRA and CDR2 is YSYEKL in the germline V gene. CDR3 region: CASSQRTGVQGLTEAFF. The CDR3 nucleotides are TGCGCCAGCAGCCAACGGACAGGGGTACAAGGACTCACTGAAGCTTTCTTT.

About this clone: Germline and junction disagree at one end, which may indicate a read error. The J gene is TRBJ1-2, the V gene TRBV18, with a weak D call TRBD1 (6 bases). This CDR3 has 16 residues. Germline loops: CDR1 KGHSH, CDR2 LQKENI. The CDR3 here is CASSPGGQSTNYGYTF. The CDR3 bases are TGTGCCAGCTCACCCGGAGGACAGTCTACTAATTATGGCTACACCTTC. Filled out from reference TRBV18 and TRBJ1-2, the complete variable domain reads NAGVMQNPRHLVRRRGQEARLRCSPMKGHSHVYWYRQLPEEGLKFMVYLQKENIIDESGMPKERFSAEFPKEGPSILRIQQVVRGDSAAYFCASSPGGQSTNYGYTFGSGTRLTVV.

This clone is categorized as medium-sized. The sample has other DNA sequences that encode this CDR3 too. This chain connects TRBV2 to TRBJ2-2; D unclear. CDR1 is SNHLY and CDR2 is FYNNEI in the germline V gene. Trimming pared 2 bases from V and 3 bases from J, leaving 4 bases between. The CDR3 contains 13 residues. CDR3 DNA sequence: TGTGCCAGCAGTGAAAGTTACACCGGGGAGCTGTTTTTT. Translation gives CASSESYTGELFF.

The chain has TRBV29-1 and TRBJ2-2, with D possibly being TRBD2 (6 bases). Germline CDR1 SQVTM, CDR2 ANQGSEA. V dropped 6 bases and J dropped 7 bases, with 27 bases sitting between them. The length of the CDR3 is 17 residues. CDR3 protein: CSVSISLIGTVSGELFF. In DNA form, the CDR3 reads TGCAGCGTCTCAATTTCTCTTATTGGGACTGTGAGCGGGGAGCTGTTTTTT.

This clone turned up a few times. The V gene is TRBV4-1, the J gene TRBJ2-3; the match to TRBD2 covers 12 bases. Germline CDR1 and CDR2: MGHRA and YSYEKL. The CDR3 runs to 19 residues. V lost 4 bases to trimming and J lost 5 bases; unmatched junction nucleotides: 16. CDR3 amino acids: CASSPGPLAGGPLGDTQYF. The CDR3 DNA reads TGCGCCAGCAGCCCAGGACCACTAGCGGGAGGACCCCTCGGAGATACGCAGTATTTT.

The V gene is TRBV29-1, the J gene TRBJ1-2; tentative D call: TRBD1 (5 bases). Trimming took 4 bases from V and 5 from J, leaving 11 bases between them. This CDR3 is built from 12 residues. Germline-derived CDR1 and CDR2 are SQVTM and ANQGSEA. CDR3 DNA sequence: TGCAGCGTTGGGGACGGATTATATGGCTACACCTTC. Its translation is CSVGDGLYGYTF.

The gene calls are TRBV11-3 and TRBJ2-5; D gene unclear. V gave up 5 bases and J gave up 3 bases, with 10 bases separating them. In germline, CDR1 is SGHNT, CDR2 YENEEA. The CDR3 covers 13 residues. The DNA for the CDR3 is TGTGCCAGCAGCAGGGCAGCCAAAGAGACCCAGTACTTC. It translates to CASSRAAKETQYF.

The J gene is TRBJ2-1, the V gene TRBV5-1; possibly TRBD1 for D (5 bases). This CDR3 has 14 amino acids. Germline V gives CDR1 SGHRS, CDR2 YFSETQ. V shed 4 bases and J shed 6 bases, with 14 bases lying between them. Written as DNA, the CDR3 is TGCGCCAGCAGCCAGGGCTCGGCCGGCAATGAGCAGTTCTTC. This sequence encodes CASSQGSAGNEQFF.

V gene TRBV23-1 combines with J gene TRBJ2-7; D may be TRBD1 (6 bases). TRBV23-1 has ORF status, its function being uncertain. The V and J ends lost 7 bases and 3 bases respectively, with 16 bases between them. The CDR3 spans 14 residues. The CDR3 coding sequence is TGCGCCAGCACCTCAAGGGGGATTTACTACGAGCAGTACTTC. The encoded protein is CASTSRGIYYEQYF.

This clone was observed a single time. The chain couples TRBV27 to TRBJ1-2; 7 positions match TRBD1. Germline V lookup: CDR1 MNHEY, CDR2 SMNVEV (reference sequence). J was trimmed by 1 base and V by 5 bases; bases with no gene match: 10. The CDR3 totals 16 residues. In nucleotides, the CDR3 is TGTGCCAGCAGTACCGTCTACAGGGGTCTTAACTATGGCTACACCTTC. This translates into CASSTVYRGLNYGYTF.

The CDR3 region is CASSPAVRGTQYF. CDR3 nucleotides: TGTGCCAGCAGCCCCGCCGTCCGCGGGACGCAGTATTTT. V is TRBV7-9 and J is TRBJ2-3; the D gene is possibly TRBD2 (5 bases). The CDR3 is 13 amino acids. Trimming pared 5 bases from V and 9 bases from J, leaving 15 bases between. Germline V CDR1 and CDR2: SEHNR, FQNEAQ (reference sequence). The full variable domain, in which reference TRBV7-9 and TRBJ2-3 provide the parts outside the CDR3, is DTGVSQNPRHKITKRGQNVTFRCDPISEHNRLYWYRQTLGQGPEFLTYFQNEAQLEKSRLLSDRFSAERPKGSFSTLEIQRTEQGDSAMYLCASSPAVRGTQYFGPGTRLTVL.

This clone has just a few counts. The gene calls are TRBV7-8 and TRBJ1-3; D gene unclear. V dropped 2 bases and J dropped 0 bases, with 5 bases sitting between them. Germline loops: CDR1 SGHVS, CDR2 FQNEAQ. The CDR3 contains 14 residues. CDR3: CASSLSNSGNTIYF. The CDR3 DNA reads as TGTGCCAGCAGCTTATCCAACTCTGGAAACACCATATATTTT.

This clone was seen only a few times. V is TRBV4-2 and J is TRBJ2-7, with D tentatively TRBD1 or TRBD2 (5 bases each). CDR1 and CDR2 from the germline V gene are LGHNA and YNFKEQ. This CDR3 has 14 amino acids. V lost 1 base to trimming and J lost 5 bases, with 12 bases between them. This CDR3 is CASSQAAGRDEQYF. As DNA, the CDR3 is TGTGCCAGCAGCCAAGCAGCAGGGAGAGACGAGCAGTACTTC.

The V gene is TRBV5-4, the J gene TRBJ2-7, with 7 bases fitting TRBD1. With 4 bases clipped from V and 1 base from J, the junction kept 8 bases outside the gene matches. Germline lookup yields CDR1 SGHNT and CDR2 YYREEE (reference sequence). The CDR3 has 15 amino acids. CDR3 DNA: TGTGCCAGCAGCCCGCGGACGGGACAGTCCTACGAGCAGTACTTC. It specifies CASSPRTGQSYEQYF.

The chain links TRBV28 to TRBJ1-2, with 8 nucleotides matching TRBD1. This CDR3 contains 13 residues. CDR1 MDHEN and CDR2 SYDVKM come from the germline V gene. The trim removed 5 bases at V and 4 bases at J, leaving 3 bases unmatched. CDR3 loop: CASSVTGGYGYTF. CDR3 nucleotides: TGTGCCAGCAGTGTAACAGGGGGCTATGGCTACACCTTC.